The next 9 T cell receptor beta chains were all read from a single sample in a study of T cell repertoires in cytomegalovirus infection. One entry per CDR3 protein results from TCRdb running MiXCR on the reads. There are under 850,000 distinct CDR3 sequences in the sample; under 40% occur only once, and under 3.5% lies in the top ten. The sample was PBMCs. These receptors came from a human donor in good health (CMV status not recorded). Some clones in this sample may be carry-over from other donors' samples.

Only a few counts were recorded for this clonotype. The chain uses TRBV15 and TRBJ2-7; 7 bases line up with TRBD1. The trim removed 8 bases at V and 4 bases at J, leaving 11 bases unmatched. The germline V gene encodes CDR1 LNHNV and CDR2 YYDKDF (reference sequence). The CDR3 has 14 amino acids. The CDR3 here is CATSRSGTVYEQYF. The CDR3 DNA reads as TGTGCCACCTCACGTTCCGGGACAGTATACGAGCAGTACTTC.

This clonotype was detected a few times. The chain couples TRBV4-1 to TRBJ1-2, with a weak D call TRBD1 (6 bases). This CDR3 spans 14 amino acids. V was shortened by 4 bases and J by 2 bases, with 11 bases between the two germline ends. Germline V gene lookup returns CDR1 MGHRA and CDR2 YSYEKL. The CDR3 spells CASSPGEVNYGYTF. DNA of the CDR3: TGCGCCAGCAGCCCAGGGGAAGTCAACTATGGCTACACCTTC.

This clonotype was found a few times. The chain is built from TRBV7-2 and TRBJ2-1; D is perhaps TRBD1 (6 bases). Germline V lookup: CDR1 SGHTA, CDR2 FQGNSA. V was shortened by 3 bases and J by 6 bases, with 18 bases between the two germline ends. The CDR3 consists of 16 residues. The CDR3 is CASSFATGRRRNEQFF. The CDR3 DNA sequence: TGTGCCAGCAGCTTCGCCACAGGGAGAAGGCGCAATGAGCAGTTCTTC.

In DNA form, the CDR3 reads TGTGCCAGCAGTGAAAATGGGCTAGCAGGCCGAGAGACCCAGTACTTC. Translated, it gives CASSENGLAGRETQYF. This chain connects TRBV6-1 to TRBJ2-5, with D possibly being TRBD2 (5 bases). The CDR3 has 16 amino acids. CDR1 and CDR2 from the germline V gene are MNHNS and SASEGT. V was cut by 2 bases and J by 4 bases, with 17 bases left in between.

The V gene is TRBV5-1, the J gene TRBJ1-6; possible D gene TRBD1, 5 bases. This CDR3 contains 17 residues. From germline, CDR1 is SGHRS and CDR2 YFSETQ. With 3 bases removed from V and 9 bases from J, the gap between germline ends came to 22 bases. CDR3 nucleotide sequence: TGCGCCAGCAGCTCAGACCCATTCAGGGTCATCGGTTCACCCCTCCACTTT. Translated: CASSSDPFRVIGSPLHF.

The V and J genes are TRBV7-2 and TRBJ2-3; perhaps TRBD2 as D (6 bases). Germline loops: CDR1 SGHTA, CDR2 FQGNSA. The CDR3 has 18 residues. Trimming removed 2 bases from V and 0 bases from J, with 18 bases in between. The CDR3 loop reads CASSLRFAGSQSTDTQYF. For the CDR3, the DNA is TGTGCCAGCAGCTTACGGTTCGCGGGATCACAGAGCACAGATACGCAGTATTTT.

This clonotype was seen a few times. The rearrangement links TRBV28 to TRBJ1-1, with D unclear. V dropped 4 bases and J dropped 4 bases, with 16 bases sitting between them. This CDR3 is 15 amino acids long. CDR1 MDHEN and CDR2 SYDVKM come from the germline V gene. The CDR3 nucleotides are TGTGCCAGCAGTTCCCGGAATTTCCCGGGCACTGAAGCTTTCTTT. Its protein is CASSSRNFPGTEAFF.

The V and J genes are TRBV15 and TRBJ2-2, with 8 bases identical to TRBD1. The CDR3 is 17 amino acids. J lost 4 bases, V lost 3 bases, and 10 bases had no gene match. Germline assignment: CDR1 LNHNV and CDR2 YYDKDF (reference sequence). For the CDR3, the DNA is TGTGCCACCAGCAGGGGGCGGCGGACAGGGCTCACCGGGGAGCTGTTTTTT. This sequence encodes CATSRGRRTGLTGELFF.

The gene calls are TRBV6-2 or TRBV6-3 and TRBJ2-7; 9 nucleotides agree with TRBD2. The CDR3 sequence is 17 residues long. V gave up 9 bases and J gave up 1 base; unmatched junction bases: 16. CDR1 is MNHEY and CDR2 is SVGEGT in the germline V gene. Here the CDR3 DNA reads TGTGCCAGAAGACCTAATGCGGGGGGGGGCGCGTCCTACGAGCAGTACTTC. It codes for CARRPNAGGGASYEQYF.